This T cell receptor beta chain originates from a study of cytomegalovirus exposure and HLA in healthy donors (dated by TCRdb to the late 2010s). Study-wide context: According to an earlier analysis of 450 to 650 of the donors, some 170 million T cells yielded 117 million unique TCR beta sequences and 276 Gb of sequence data. A later genetic analysis used genome-wide SNP genotypes for about three fifths of the 666 donors, treating that subset as a discovery cohort. The study combined high-throughput TCR immunosequencing, statistical association of individual TCRs with disease status, and machine learning to predict cytomegalovirus infection status. About 300 gigabases of sequencing data and 80 million or so unique TCR sequences were included in an early release covering about 620 HLA-typed donors. HLA typing covered class I and class II loci at four-digit resolution. All discovery cohort repertoires had been generated using a single sequencing platform. Using immunosequencing, the study profiled T cell repertoires from 500 to 800 subjects and related those repertoires to cytomegalovirus serostatus. Among the roughly 400 genotyped donors, roughly 80% belonged to the genetic ancestry cluster associated with self-reported Caucasian donors. Among 300 to 450 genotyped donors of the cohort, an average of 235,054 unique TCR beta nucleotide sequences were sequenced per donor, 15% to 20% of them non-productive. To decide whether each TCR beta V gene segment behaved as functional or pseudogenic, an earlier analysis of approximately 600 of the donors relied on high-throughput TCR beta sequencing. To study patterns of TCR occurrence, a later analysis re-analyzed previously published TCR beta repertoires from more than 550 donors and added high-resolution HLA genotyping. The number of typed donors differed by locus: 629-630 for A, B, C, DRB1 and DQB1; some 500 for DQA1; approximately 600 for DPA1; and approximately 450 for DPB1. Alongside the repertoire data, information on donor age, sex, ethnicity and CMV serostatus was compiled. Roughly five DR-DQ haplotypes were treated as single units for association and clustering because of strong linkage in the cohort. The study aimed to test whether cataloging public T cell receptors could reveal signatures of past pathogen exposure. Rather than drawing on any new phenotypic data, the later analysis identified candidate immune exposures from TCR beta sequences and the way those sequences occurred across donors. Along with the roughly 670-subject first cohort, a separate validation cohort of more than 90 different subjects was used. Findings and caveats that apply to the study as a whole: For the cohort, immune exposure information was limited to CMV serostatus. Over 15 rarely observed V segments, including chromosome 9 orphons, were excluded from the earlier analysis of about 610 of the donors because counts were too low. According to the authors, the approach could potentially be generalized to other disease states and immunological phenotypes. Most TCR sequences were observed very rarely across donors, whereas some public TCRs were present in many individuals. Because HLA typing was missing for some donors at each locus, association tests included only the typed subset. In a later genetic analysis, a missense DCLRE1C variant was associated with V-gene and J-gene trimming of TCR beta chains, and the association was replicated in an independent cohort. Strong co-occurrence of HLA alleles, especially DR and DQ, made assigning TCR associations to individual alleles difficult. Broadly in line with IMGT annotations, most TCR beta V segments showed up in productive rearrangements about 87% or about 30% of the time in an earlier analysis of some 590 of the donors. At a false discovery rate of 0.05, a later analysis linked 16,000 or so TCR beta sequences to specific HLA alleles. Most CMV-associated TCR beta chains appeared to be HLA-restricted in a later analysis, and the HLA associations seemed to be driven largely by CMV exposure. Some IMGT-functional V segments, including TRBV6-2 and TRBV6-3, could not be told apart with the 87-base-pair reads, so those segments were excluded. Correlated functional status among segregating V segments might be attributable to linkage disequilibrium, but an unknown experimental factor could not be ruled out. A further reported finding was that TCR beta sequences accurately predicted the HLA-A and HLA-B alleles for most subjects in the first cohort. In this cohort, only TCR beta chains were sequenced, and detectable features were limited by the absence of alpha or paired-chain data. A total of roughly 160 TCR beta chains were listed by the study as associated with cytomegalovirus. The classifier was reported to diagnose cytomegalovirus status with high specificity and sensitivity in both the original cohort and the validation cohort. Compared with the roughly 710-donor mean, donors in an Asian-associated ancestry cluster had fewer N-insertions in productive TCRs, according to a later genetic analysis. According to a later analysis, parvovirus B19, influenza, CMV and Epstein-Barr virus appeared linked to several top co-occurrence clusters. A few of the identified cytomegalovirus-associated TCR beta chains were confirmed in vitro to be specific for cytomegalovirus antigens. Sequencing depth was assumed to be roughly uniform across donors in the presence/absence analyses, though that assumption may not hold. In a later analysis, HLA-associated TCR beta chains showed more clonal expansion and lower generation probabilities than non-associated chains that were equally common. A group of highly shared sequence variants was considered likely to be a technical artifact of the sequencing pipeline. In a later analysis, TCR association rates were found to vary across HLA loci, with the most associated TCRs seen for DRB1 alleles and the fewest for HLA-C alleles.

As to this clone: This receptor's antigen is unknown. No clone much larger than this one lies a single base away; base qualities are absent.

The CDR3, cysteine through phenylalanine, is 14 amino acids long. Only the CDR3 DNA stays, 42 bases, in frame from base 1. The germline V gene specifies MGHDK as CDR1 and SYGVNS as CDR2. V has 1 base trimmed and J has 6 bases trimmed; junction bases matching no gene number 5. The cohort comprised approximately 700 healthy bone marrow donors. At the time of sampling, all cohort members were nominally healthy, though unrecorded immune exposures were likely present. The donor was CMV seronegative and was included in the group of about 350 seronegative cohort members. A peripheral blood sample was collected from each donor, and TCR beta sequencing was performed on peripheral blood mononuclear cells. The Qiagen DNeasy Blood Extraction Kit was used to extract genomic DNA from the blood cell samples. The protocol used for the library was the immunoSEQ multiplex PCR assay. The multiplex PCR relied on a mix of 60 forward primers for TCR Vbeta segments and 13 reverse primers for TCR Jbeta segments. The CDR3 region of rearranged TCR beta genes was amplified from genomic DNA by a multiplex PCR assay. On the Illumina HiSeq System, the amplified TCR beta libraries were sequenced as 87-base-pair reads. Per the original workflow: Across the 700 or so repertoires, a later analysis counted approximately 75 million unique TCR beta chains, around 11 million of which were shared by at least two donors. A nearest-neighbor algorithm error-corrected the raw reads and collapsed the reads into unique sequences, merging closely related sequences to remove PCR and sequencing errors. CDR3 sequences were aligned to IMGT reference sequences to assign V, D and J gene segments. Each retained sequence needed at least a six-nucleotide match to both a V gene segment and a J gene segment. Rearrangements were called productive when the CDR3 lacked stop codons and stayed in frame with V and J; all others were non-productive. CDR3 was defined according to IMGT convention as the region running from the second conserved V-encoded cysteine to the conserved J-encoded phenylalanine. The earlier analysis of roughly 590 of the donors excluded any sequence lacking an unambiguous match to a single V gene segment. In an earlier analysis of several hundred of the donors, V segments were called functional above 56.7% productive rearrangements and were called segregating when the between-donor standard deviation exceeded 5%. A statistical classification framework was built to diagnose cytomegalovirus status from the catalog of TCR beta chain sequences. V and J gene assignment, in a later analysis, came from comparing TCR nucleotide sequences with IMGT/GENE-DB human TR gene sequences. The TCRdist pipeline was used in a later analysis to assign CDR3 sequences and most-parsimonious VDJ recombination scenarios. In a later analysis, each TCR beta chain was defined by its CDR3 amino acid sequence together with its V-gene family, and reads without a unique V-gene family were excluded. In a later analysis, around 650 highly shared, low-generation-probability nucleotide sequences were removed to address suspected cross-contamination and a sequencing artifact. In a later analysis, a clonal expansion index for each public chain was calculated from normalized within-repertoire ranks of inferred template counts. Generation probabilities in a later analysis came from a VDJ recombination model fitted to out-of-frame rearrangements, and those results were checked against IGoR. A later analysis scored TCR-TCR, TCR-HLA and TCR-CMV co-occurrence with hypergeometric tests, applying a repertoire-size bias correction to TCR pairs. To estimate false discovery rates, a later analysis permuted the HLA or CMV assignments 20 times. In a later analysis, co-occurring TCRs were grouped using DBSCAN, with TCRdist sequence similarity added in when clustering inside HLA-allele-positive subsets. Repertoires with fewer than 30,000 or more than 120,000 public chains, plus five repertoires with anomalous nucleotide sharing, were excluded from co-occurrence clustering. TCRdb obtained this table from immuneACCESS and retained in-frame rearrangements with V and J assigned. These tables miss some clones; where compared with another copy, unresolved V genes account for less than half of the shortfall, and the remainder is unexplained. The V and J calls and clone size come from that table; D and trimming were worked out from the DNA. Recorded for this sample are more than 90,000 clones; over 75% of them occurred a single time. In total, the top ten clones hold roughly 3.8% of the sample.

Here the chain combines TRBV25-1 and TRBJ1-2, with 7 central nucleotides matching TRBD1. The TCR was taken from a man aged 50 to 59 in good health and CMV-seronegative. Sequences were obtained from PBMCs. The CDR3 region: CASSESGGGNGYTF. The DNA sequence is as follows: TGTGCCAGCAGTGAATCCGGAGGGGGCAATGGCTACACCTTC.